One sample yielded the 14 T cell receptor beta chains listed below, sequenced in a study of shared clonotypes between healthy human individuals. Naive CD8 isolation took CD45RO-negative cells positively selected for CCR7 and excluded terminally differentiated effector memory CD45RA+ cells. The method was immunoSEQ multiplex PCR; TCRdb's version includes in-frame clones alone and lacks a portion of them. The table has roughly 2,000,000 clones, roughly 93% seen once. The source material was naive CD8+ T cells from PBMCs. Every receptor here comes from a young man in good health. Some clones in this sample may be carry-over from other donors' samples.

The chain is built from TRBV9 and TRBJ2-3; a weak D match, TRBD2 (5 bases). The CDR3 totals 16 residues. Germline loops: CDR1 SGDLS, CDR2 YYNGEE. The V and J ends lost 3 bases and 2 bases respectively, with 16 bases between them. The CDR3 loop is CASSGPGVFPTDTQYF. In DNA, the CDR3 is TGTGCCAGCAGCGGGCCCGGGGTATTCCCCACAGATACGCAGTATTTT.

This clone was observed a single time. CDR3 DNA sequence: TGTGCCAGCAGCGGGGGAGTATCCAATGAGCAGTTCTTC. Encoded protein: CASSGGVSNEQFF. This chain connects TRBV7-9 to TRBJ2-1; either TRBD1 or TRBD2 may supply D (5 bases each). Germline-derived CDR1 and CDR2 are SEHNR and FQNEAQ (reference sequence). The CDR3 totals 13 residues. V lost 5 bases to trimming and J lost 6 bases, with 11 bases between them.

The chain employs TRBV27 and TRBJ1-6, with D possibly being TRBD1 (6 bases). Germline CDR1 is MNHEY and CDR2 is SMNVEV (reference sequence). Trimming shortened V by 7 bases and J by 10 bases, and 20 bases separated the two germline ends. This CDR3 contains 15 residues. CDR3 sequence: CASTWLPQGGSPLHF. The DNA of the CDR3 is TGTGCCAGCACCTGGTTACCACAGGGAGGATCACCCCTCCACTTT.

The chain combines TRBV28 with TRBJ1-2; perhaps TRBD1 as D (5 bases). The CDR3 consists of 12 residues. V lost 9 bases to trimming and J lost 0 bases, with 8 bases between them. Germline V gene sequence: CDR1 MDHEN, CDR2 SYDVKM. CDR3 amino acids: CARRGSNYGYTF. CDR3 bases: TGTGCCAGGCGGGGGTCTAACTATGGCTACACCTTC.

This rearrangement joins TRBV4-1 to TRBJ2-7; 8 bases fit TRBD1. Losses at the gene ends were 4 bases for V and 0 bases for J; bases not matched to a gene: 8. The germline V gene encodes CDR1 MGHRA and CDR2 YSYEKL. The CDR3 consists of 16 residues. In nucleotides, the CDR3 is TGCGCCAGCAGCCCTTTAGGAGGACAGGGCTCCTACGAGCAGTACTTC. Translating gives CASSPLGGQGSYEQYF.

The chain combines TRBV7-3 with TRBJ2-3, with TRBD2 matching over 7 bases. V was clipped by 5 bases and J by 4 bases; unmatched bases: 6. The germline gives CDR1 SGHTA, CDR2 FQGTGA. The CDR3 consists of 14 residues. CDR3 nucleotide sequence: TGTGCCAGCAGCCCGGGGCTAGCGGCAGATACGCAGTATTTT. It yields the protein CASSPGLAADTQYF.

CDR3 residues: CASSTSLLTGQEGYTF. The CDR3, as DNA: TGTGCCAGCAGTACCTCCCTACTGACAGGGCAGGAAGGCTACACCTTC. The chain joins TRBV27 to TRBJ1-2; 7 bases map to TRBD1. The CDR3 runs 16 residues. V lost 5 bases to trimming and J lost 8 bases; unmatched junction nucleotides: 17. CDR1 and CDR2 (germline): MNHEY, SMNVEV (reference sequence).

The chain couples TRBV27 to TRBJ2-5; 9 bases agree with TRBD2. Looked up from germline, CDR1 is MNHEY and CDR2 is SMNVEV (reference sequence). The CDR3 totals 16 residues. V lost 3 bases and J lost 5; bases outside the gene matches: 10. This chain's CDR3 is CASSFFASGMGETQYF. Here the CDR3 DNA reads TGTGCCAGCAGTTTTTTCGCTAGCGGGATGGGGGAGACCCAGTACTTC.

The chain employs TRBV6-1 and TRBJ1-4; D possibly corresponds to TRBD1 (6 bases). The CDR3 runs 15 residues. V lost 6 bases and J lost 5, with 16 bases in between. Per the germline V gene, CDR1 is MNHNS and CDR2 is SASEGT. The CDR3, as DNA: TGTGCCAGCAGGAGTTGGACAGAACAGAATGAAAAACTGTTTTTT. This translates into CASRSWTEQNEKLFF.

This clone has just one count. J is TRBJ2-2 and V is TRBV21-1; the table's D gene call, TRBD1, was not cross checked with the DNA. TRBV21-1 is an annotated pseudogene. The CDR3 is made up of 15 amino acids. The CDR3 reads CASRADRGNTGELFF. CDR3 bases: TGTGCCAGCAGAGCTGACAGGGGTAACACCGGGGAGCTGTTTTTT.

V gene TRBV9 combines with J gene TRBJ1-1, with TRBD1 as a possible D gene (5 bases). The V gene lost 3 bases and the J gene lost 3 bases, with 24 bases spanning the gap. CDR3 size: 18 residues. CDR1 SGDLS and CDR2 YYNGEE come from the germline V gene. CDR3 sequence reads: CASSASPREIVVDTEAFF. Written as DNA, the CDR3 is TGTGCCAGCAGCGCTTCACCCAGGGAAATTGTTGTGGACACTGAAGCTTTCTTT.

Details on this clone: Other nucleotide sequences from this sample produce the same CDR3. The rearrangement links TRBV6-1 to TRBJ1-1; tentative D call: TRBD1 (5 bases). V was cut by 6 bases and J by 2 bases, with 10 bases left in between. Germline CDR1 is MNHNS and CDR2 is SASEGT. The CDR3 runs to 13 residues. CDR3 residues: CASRDGGNTEAFF. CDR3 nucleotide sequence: TGTGCCAGCAGGGACGGGGGTAACACTGAAGCTTTCTTT.

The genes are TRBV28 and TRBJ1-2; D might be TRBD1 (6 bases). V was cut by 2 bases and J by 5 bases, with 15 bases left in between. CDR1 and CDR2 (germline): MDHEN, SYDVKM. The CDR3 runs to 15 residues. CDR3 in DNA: TGTGCCAGCAGTTTAGAGTTCCTCGGACAGTATGGCTACACCTTC. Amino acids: CASSLEFLGQYGYTF.

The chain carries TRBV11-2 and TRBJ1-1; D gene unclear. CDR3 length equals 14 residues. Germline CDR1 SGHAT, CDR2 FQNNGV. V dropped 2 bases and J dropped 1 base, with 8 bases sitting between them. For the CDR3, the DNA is TGTGCCAGCAGCTTAATGGGCCAGAACACTGAAGCTTTCTTT. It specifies CASSLMGQNTEAFF.